This T cell receptor (beta chain) is from a study of response to subunit inactivated influenza vaccine. TCRdb independently ran MiXCR on the RT-PCR reads; one entry per CDR3 protein. The sample has 650,000 to 700,000 distinct CDR3 sequences; less than 20% are singletons. This CDR3 has 14 residues. Germline V gene lookup returns CDR1 DFQATT and CDR2 SNEGSKA (reference sequence). The V gene end was trimmed by 3 bases and the J gene end by 4 bases; junction bases not matched to a gene: 3. V usage is TRBV20-1 and J usage is TRBJ2-4; 10 positions agree with TRBD2. The receptor was derived from a man in his forties or fifties who received an inactivated influenza vaccine. The input for sequencing was PBMCs from blood, taken 11 to 12 days after vaccination. The CDR3, as DNA: TGCAGTGCTAGTCAGCGGGAGGGAAAAAACATTCAGTACTTC. Translating it yields CSASQREGKNIQYF.